The T cell receptor (beta chain) under discussion was sequenced for a study of blood T cell repertoires in COVID-19. On the study more broadly: PBMCs, B-cell-depleted T cells, or T cells were the source of the cDNA or gDNA that made up the material.

In the original processing: Researchers report that nucleated cell counts were estimated from reference gene primer amplification. TCRdb keeps only in-frame clones here, not all; method: immunoSEQ multiplex PCR. Clonal size and the V and J genes are those of that table, whereas D and trimming came from the DNA. The sample lists about 220,000 clones, about 87% occurring once. This clone was detected once. The source material was PBMCs or T cells enriched from blood (not recorded which). The TCR originated in a woman aged 25 to 39 who had recovered from COVID-19.

The CDR3 coding sequence is TGTGCCAGTATAGAGGTTCCAGGGGGCGCATATGGCTACACCTTC. Translation gives CASIEVPGGAYGYTF. The chain carries TRBV19 and TRBJ1-2; 8 positions agree with TRBD1. This CDR3 spans 15 amino acids. In germline, CDR1 is LNHDA, CDR2 SQIVND (reference sequence). V trimming: 7 bases; J trimming: 5 bases; junction bases outside the gene matches: 12.